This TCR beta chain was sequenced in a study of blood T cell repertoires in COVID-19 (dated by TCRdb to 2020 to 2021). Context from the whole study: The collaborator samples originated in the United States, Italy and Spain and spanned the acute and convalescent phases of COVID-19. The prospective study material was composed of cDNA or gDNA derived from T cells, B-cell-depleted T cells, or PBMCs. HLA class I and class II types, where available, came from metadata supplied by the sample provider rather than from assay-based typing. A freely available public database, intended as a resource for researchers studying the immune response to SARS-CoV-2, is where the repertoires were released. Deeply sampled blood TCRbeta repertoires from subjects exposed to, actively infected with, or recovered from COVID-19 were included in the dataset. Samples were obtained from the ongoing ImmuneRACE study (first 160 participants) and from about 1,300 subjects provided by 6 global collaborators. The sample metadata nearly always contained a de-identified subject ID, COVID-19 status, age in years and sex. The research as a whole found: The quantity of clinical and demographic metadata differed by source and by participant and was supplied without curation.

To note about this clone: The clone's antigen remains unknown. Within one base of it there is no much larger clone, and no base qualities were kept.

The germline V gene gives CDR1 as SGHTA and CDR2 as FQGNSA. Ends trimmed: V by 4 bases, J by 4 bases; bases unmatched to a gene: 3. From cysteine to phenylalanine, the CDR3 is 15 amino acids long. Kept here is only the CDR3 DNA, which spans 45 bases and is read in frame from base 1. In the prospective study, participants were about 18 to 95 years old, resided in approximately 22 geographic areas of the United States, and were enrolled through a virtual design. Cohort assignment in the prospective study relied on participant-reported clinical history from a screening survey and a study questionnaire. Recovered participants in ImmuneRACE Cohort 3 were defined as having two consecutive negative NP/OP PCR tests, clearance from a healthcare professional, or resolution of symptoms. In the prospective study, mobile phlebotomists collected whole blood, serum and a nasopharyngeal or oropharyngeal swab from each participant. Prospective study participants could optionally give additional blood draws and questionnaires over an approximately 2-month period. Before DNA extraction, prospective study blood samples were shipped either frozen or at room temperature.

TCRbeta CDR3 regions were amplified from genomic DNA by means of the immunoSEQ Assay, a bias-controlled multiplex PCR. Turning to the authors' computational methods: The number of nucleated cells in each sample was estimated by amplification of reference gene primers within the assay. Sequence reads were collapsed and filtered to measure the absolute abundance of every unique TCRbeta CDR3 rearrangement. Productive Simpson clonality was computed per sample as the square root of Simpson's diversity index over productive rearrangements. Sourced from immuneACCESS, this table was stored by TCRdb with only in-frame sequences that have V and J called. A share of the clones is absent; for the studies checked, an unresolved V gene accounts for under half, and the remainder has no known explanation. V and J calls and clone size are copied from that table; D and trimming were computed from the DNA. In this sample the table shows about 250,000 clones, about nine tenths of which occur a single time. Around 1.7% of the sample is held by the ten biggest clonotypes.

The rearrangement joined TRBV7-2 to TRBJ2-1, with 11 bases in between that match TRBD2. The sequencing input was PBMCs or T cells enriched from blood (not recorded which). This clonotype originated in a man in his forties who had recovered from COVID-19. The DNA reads TGTGCCAGCAGCTCTACTAGCGGGGGTTACAATGAGCAGTTCTTC. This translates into CASSSTSGGYNEQFF.